Listed here is a single T cell receptor (beta chain). What it binds is not known. The data are from a study of T cell responses to AZD1222 COVID-19 vaccine. Profiled with immunoSEQ multiplex PCR; TCRdb holds only in-frame clones, not every one. Of over 110,000 clones in the sample, roughly 92% are singletons; the top ten hold about a tenth. General study points: Distributed over spike, vaccine-associated CD4 TCRs predominated at 160-218 and 743-854.

This receptor was identified in an adult who received the AZD1222 COVID-19 vaccine. The sample in question was peripheral blood, obtained 28 days after the second AZD1222 dose.

CDR3 DNA sequence: TGTGCCACCAGCAGAGACAGGGGTACTCTGAGAAACACCATATATTTT. It is translated as CATSRDRGTLRNTIYF. The chain has TRBV15 and TRBJ1-3; TRBD1 might be the D (6 bases). Germline CDR1 is LNHNV and CDR2 is YYDKDF (reference sequence). Between the trimmed V and J ends, which lost 0 bases and 5 bases, there was a span of 14 bases. The CDR3 runs to 16 residues.